This T cell receptor beta chain was observed in a study of blood T cell repertoires in COVID-19. For the study at large: T cells, B-cell-depleted T cells, or PBMCs supplied cDNA or gDNA.

The germline CDR1 and CDR2 sequences are KGHSH and LQKENI. The CDR3 spans 17 residues. The V and J ends lost 5 bases and 0 bases respectively, with 14 bases between them. In the original analysis: Researchers report that nucleated cell counts were estimated from reference gene primer amplification. The protocol was immunoSEQ multiplex PCR, while the TCRdb copy is restricted to in-frame clones and leaves out a portion. From that table come the V and J calls and clone size; the DNA was used to work out D and trimming. The sample holds 250,000 to 400,000 clones, around 88% seen once. Enrolled during active infection, Seattle patients were then followed longitudinally.

The V gene is TRBV18, the J gene TRBJ2-6; possible D gene TRBD1, 6 bases. The material sequenced was peripheral blood. This clonotype was obtained from a woman under 40 with COVID-19, enrolled during active disease. The CDR3 DNA reads TGTGCCAGCTCAACCGGACAGCCCTACTCTGGGGCCAACGTCCTGACTTTC. This translates into CASSTGQPYSGANVLTF.